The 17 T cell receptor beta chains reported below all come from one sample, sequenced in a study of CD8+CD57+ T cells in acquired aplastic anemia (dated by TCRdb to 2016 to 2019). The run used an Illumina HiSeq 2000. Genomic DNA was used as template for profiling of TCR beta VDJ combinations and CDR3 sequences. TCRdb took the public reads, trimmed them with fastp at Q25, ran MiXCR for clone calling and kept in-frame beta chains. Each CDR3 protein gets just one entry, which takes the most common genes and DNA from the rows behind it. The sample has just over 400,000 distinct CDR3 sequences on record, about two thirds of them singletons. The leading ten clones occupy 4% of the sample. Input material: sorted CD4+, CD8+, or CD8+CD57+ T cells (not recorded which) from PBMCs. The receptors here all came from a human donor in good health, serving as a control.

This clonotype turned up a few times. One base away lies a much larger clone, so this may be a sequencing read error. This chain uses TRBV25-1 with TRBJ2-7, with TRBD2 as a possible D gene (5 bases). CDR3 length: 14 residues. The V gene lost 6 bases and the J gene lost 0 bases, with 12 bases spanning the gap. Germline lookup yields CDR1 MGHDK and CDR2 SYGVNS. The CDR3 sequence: CASSIAGLSYEQYF. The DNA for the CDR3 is TGTGCCAGCAGCATAGCTGGACTCTCCTACGAGCAGTACTTC.

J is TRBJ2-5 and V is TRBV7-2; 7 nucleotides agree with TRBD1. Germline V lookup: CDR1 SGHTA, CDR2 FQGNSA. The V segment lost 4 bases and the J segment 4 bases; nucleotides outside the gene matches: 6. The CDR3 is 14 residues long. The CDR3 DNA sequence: TGTGCCAGCAGCTGGACGGGACAGCTAGAGACCCAGTACTTC. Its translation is CASSWTGQLETQYF.

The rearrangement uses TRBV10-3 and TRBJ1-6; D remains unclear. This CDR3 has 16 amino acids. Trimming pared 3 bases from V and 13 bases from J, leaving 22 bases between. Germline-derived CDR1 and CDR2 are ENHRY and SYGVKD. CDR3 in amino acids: CAISDLDGSYSSPLHF. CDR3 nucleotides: TGTGCCATCAGTGATTTGGATGGCTCCTATAGTTCCCCCCTCCACTTT.

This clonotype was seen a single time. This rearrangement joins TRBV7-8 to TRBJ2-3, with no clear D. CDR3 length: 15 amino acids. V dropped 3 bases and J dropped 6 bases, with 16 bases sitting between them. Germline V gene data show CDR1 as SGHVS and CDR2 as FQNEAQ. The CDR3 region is CASSFQTGSADTQYF. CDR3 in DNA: TGTGCCAGCAGCTTTCAGACTGGTTCGGCGGATACGCAGTATTTT.

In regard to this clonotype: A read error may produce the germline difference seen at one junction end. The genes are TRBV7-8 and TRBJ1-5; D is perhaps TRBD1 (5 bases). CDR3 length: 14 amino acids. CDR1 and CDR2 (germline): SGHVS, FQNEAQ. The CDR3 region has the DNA TGTGCCAGCAGCTTACGTCCTGACGGGGACTATGGCCACTTT. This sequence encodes CASSLRPDGDYGHF.

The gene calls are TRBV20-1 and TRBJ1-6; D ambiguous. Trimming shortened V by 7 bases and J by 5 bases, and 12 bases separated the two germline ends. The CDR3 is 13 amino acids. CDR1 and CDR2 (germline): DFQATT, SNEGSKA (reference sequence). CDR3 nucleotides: TGCAGTGTCACGAACAGCCATAATTCACCCCTCCACTTT. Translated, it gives CSVTNSHNSPLHF.

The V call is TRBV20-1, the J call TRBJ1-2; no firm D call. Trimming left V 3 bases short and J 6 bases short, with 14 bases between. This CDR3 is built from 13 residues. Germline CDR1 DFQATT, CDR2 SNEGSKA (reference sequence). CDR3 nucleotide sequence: TGCAGTGCTAGGGCTCGAGCAGTACATGGCTACACCTTC. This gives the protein CSARARAVHGYTF.

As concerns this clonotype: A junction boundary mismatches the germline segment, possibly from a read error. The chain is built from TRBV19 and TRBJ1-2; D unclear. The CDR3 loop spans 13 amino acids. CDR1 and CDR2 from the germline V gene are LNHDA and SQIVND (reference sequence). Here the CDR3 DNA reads TGTGCCTGTAGTTTAAAAAGCGATAATGGCTACACCTTC. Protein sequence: CACSLKSDNGYTF.

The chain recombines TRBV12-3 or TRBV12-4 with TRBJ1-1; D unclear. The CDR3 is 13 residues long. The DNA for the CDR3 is TGTGCTTGCAGTTTGGGCAAGAACACTGAAGCTTTCTTT. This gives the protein CACSLGKNTEAFF.

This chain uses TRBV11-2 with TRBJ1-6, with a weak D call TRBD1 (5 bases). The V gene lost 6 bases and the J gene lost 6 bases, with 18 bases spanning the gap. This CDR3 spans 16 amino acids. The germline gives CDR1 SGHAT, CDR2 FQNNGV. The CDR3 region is CASRSGVGVSNSPLHF. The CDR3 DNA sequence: TGTGCCAGCAGATCGGGGGTAGGGGTCTCTAATTCACCCCTCCACTTT.

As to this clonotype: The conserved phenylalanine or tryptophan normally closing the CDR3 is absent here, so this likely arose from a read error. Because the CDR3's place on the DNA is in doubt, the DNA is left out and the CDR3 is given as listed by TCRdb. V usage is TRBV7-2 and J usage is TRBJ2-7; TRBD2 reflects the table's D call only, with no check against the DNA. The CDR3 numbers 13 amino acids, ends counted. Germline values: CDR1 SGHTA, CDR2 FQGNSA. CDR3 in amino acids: CASSLGGKAYEQY.

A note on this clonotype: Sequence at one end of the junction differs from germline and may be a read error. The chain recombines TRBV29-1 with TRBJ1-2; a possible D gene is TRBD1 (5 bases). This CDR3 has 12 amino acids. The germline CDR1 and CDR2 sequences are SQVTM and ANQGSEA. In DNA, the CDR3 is TGCAGCGCCGGGGCAGACGATAACCCTTACGGCTTC. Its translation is CSAGADDNPYGF.

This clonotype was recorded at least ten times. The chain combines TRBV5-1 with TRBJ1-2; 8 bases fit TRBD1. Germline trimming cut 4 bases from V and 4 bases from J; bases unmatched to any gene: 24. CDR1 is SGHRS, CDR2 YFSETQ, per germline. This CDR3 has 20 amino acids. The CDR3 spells CASSPIPFSGAGGLIYGYTF. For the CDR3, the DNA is TGCGCCAGCAGCCCGATCCCCTTTAGCGGAGCAGGGGGCCTTATCTATGGCTACACCTTC.

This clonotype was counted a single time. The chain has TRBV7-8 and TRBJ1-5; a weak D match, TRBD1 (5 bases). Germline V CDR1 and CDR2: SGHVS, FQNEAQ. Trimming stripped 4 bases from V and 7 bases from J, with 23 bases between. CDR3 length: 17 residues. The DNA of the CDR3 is TGTGCCAGCAGCTCCGAGGGAGGGGATCAGCGCCAGCAGCCCCAGCATTTT. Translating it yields CASSSEGGDQRQQPQHF.

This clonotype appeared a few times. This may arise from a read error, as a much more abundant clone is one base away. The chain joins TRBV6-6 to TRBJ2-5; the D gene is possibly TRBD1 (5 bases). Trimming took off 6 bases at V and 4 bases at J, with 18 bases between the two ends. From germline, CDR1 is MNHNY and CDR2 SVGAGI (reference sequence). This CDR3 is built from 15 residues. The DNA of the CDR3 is TGTGCCAGCAGGGGAAGGACACCCTTTCGAGAGACCCAGTACTTC. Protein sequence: CASRGRTPFRETQYF.

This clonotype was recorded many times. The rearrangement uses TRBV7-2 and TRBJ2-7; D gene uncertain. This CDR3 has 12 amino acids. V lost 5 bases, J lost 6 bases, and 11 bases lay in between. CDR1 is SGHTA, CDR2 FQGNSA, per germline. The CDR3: CASSQLSAEQYF. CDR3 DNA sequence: TGTGCCAGCAGCCAATTGTCGGCCGAGCAGTACTTC.

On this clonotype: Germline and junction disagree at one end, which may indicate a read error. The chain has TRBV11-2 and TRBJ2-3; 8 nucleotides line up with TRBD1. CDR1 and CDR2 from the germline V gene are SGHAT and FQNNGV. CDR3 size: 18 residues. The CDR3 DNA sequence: TGTGCCAGCAGCCTAGAGGCGGGGACAGGCTTCCGCACAGATACGCAGTATTTT. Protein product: CASSLEAGTGFRTDTQYF.